This T cell receptor (beta chain) was observed in a study of follicular helper T cells after annual influenza vaccination. Study information: Some donors were sampled over the 2013-2014, 2014-2015 and 2015-2016 vaccinations.

A remark on this clone: The antigen remains unidentified.

Broader study findings: Plasmablast frequency change correlated with clonality change in ICOS+CD38+ cTfh.

The ends were cut back, 5 bases at V and 2 bases at J, with 15 bases in the middle. Germline V gives CDR1 LNHNV, CDR2 YYDKDF (reference sequence). The CDR3 length is 15 residues. Time point: 2014-2015 season, 7 days after vaccination. Before and after seasonal inactivated influenza vaccination, adults gave blood for sorting CD4 subsets for sequencing. Non-naive CD4+CXCR5+PD-1+ cTfh were sorted into ICOS+CD38+ and ICOS-CD38- fractions. Some clones are missing from TCRdb's copy, which holds only in-frame ones; the method was immunoSEQ multiplex PCR. The repertoire includes nearly 15,000 clones, less than 85% of them detected once, and about 1.3% sits in the top ten.

This receptor was identified in an adult who received the influenza vaccine. The chain combines TRBV15 with TRBJ1-1; no reliable D call. The specimen comprised CXCR5+ CD38- circulating T follicular helper cells from blood, sampled 7 days after influenza vaccination. As to subset: circulating Tfh, non-naive CD4+CXCR5+PD-1+ (ICOS+CD38+ or ICOS-CD38-). The CDR3 region has the DNA TGTGCCACCAGCGGGAGAACGGGCTCTAACACTGAAGCTTTCTTT. Its translation is CATSGRTGSNTEAFF.